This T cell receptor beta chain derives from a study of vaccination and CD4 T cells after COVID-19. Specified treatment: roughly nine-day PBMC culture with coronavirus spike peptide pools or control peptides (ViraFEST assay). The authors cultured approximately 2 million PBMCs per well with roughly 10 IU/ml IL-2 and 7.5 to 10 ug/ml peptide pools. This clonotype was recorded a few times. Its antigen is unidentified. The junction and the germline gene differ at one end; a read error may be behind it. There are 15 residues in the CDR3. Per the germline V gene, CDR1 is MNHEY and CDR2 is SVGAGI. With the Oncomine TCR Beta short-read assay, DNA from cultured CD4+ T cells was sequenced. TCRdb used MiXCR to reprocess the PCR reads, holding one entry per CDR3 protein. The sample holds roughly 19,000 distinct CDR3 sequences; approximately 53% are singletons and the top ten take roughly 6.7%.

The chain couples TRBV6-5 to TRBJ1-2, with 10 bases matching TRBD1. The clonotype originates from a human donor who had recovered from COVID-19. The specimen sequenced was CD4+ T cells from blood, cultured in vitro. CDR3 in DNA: TGTGCCAGCAGTAACTCCTGGACAGGGGGCTATGGCTACACCTTC. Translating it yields CASSNSWTGGYGYTF.